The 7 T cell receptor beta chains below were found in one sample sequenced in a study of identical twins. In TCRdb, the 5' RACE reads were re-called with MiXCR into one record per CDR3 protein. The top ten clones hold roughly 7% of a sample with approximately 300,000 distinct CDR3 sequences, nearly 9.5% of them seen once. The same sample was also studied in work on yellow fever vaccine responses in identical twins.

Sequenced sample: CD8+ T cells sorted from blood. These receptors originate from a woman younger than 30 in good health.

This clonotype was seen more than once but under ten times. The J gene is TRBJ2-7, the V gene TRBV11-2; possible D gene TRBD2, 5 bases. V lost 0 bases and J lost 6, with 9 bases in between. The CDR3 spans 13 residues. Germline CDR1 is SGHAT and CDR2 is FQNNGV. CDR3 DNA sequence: TGTGCCAGCAGCTTAGAACTAGTGGGCGAGCAGTACTTC. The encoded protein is CASSLELVGEQYF. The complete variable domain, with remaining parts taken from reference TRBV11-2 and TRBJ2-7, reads EAGVAQSPRYKIIEKRQSVAFWCNPISGHATLYWYQQILGQGPKLLIQFQNNGVVDDSQLPKDRFSAERLKGVDSTLKIQPAKLEDSAVYLCASSLELVGEQYFGPGTRLTVT.

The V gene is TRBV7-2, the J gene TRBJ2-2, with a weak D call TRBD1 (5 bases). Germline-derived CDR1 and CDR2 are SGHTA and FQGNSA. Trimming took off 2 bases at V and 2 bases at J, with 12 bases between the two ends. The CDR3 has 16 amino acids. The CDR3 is CASSLQGRINTGELFF. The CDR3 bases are TGTGCCAGCAGCTTACAGGGCAGAATTAACACCGGGGAGCTGTTTTTT.

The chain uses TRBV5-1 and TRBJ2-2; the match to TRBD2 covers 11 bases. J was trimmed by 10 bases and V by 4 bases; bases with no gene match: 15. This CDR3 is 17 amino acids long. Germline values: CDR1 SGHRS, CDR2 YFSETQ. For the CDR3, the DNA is TGCGCCAGCAGCGGTGATAGCGGGAGGGCCAATGTCTTGGAGCTGTTTTTT. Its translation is CASSGDSGRANVLELFF.

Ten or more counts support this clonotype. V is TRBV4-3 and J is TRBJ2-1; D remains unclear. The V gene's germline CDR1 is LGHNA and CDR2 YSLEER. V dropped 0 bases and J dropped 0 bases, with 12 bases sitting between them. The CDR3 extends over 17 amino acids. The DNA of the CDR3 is TGCGCCAGCAGCCAAGATTCGGAGAGGAGCTCCTACAATGAGCAGTTCTTC. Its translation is CASSQDSERSSYNEQFF.

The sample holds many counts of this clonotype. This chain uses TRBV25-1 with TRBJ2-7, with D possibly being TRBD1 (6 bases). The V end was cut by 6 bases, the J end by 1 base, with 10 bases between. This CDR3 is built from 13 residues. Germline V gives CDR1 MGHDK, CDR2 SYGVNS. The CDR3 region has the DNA TGTGCCAGCAGGAATACAGGGTCCTACGAGCAGTACTTC. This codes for CASRNTGSYEQYF.

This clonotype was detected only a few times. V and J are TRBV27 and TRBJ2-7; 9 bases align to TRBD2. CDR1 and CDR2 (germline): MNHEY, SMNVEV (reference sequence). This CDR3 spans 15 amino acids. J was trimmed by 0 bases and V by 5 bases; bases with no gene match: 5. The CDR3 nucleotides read TGTGCCAGCAGTACCAGGACTAGCGCCTCCTACGAGCAGTACTTC. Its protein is CASSTRTSASYEQYF.

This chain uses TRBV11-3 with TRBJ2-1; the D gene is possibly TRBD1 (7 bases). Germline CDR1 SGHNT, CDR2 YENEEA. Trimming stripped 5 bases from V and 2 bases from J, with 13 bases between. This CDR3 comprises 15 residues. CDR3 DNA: TGTGCCAGCAGCCTCCAGGGGGGCACCTACAATGAGCAGTTCTTC. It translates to CASSLQGGTYNEQFF.